Listed here are 5 T cell receptor beta chains from one sample, sequenced in a study of T cells in Graves' hyperthyroidism and ophthalmopathy. The CDR3 regions of TCR beta were amplified from RNA transcripts. Researchers ran a first-round RT-PCR on the TCR CDR3 using the HTBI primer set. MiXCR, applied by TCRdb to the multiplex PCR reads, yields one record per CDR3 protein. The sample lists 400,000 to 500,000 distinct CDR3 sequences; 12% to 15% were seen once. The sample comprised blood. These receptors were obtained from a young woman with Graves' hyperthyroidism.

The V call is TRBV5-6, the J call TRBJ2-1; 12 bases fit TRBD2. J was trimmed by 0 bases and V by 2 bases; bases with no gene match: 3. Per germline, CDR1 SGHDT and CDR2 YYEEEE. The CDR3 totals 17 residues. This CDR3 reads CASSFTSGGHSYNEQFF. DNA of the CDR3: TGTGCCAGCAGCTTTACTAGCGGGGGGCACTCCTACAATGAGCAGTTCTTC.

Notes on this clonotype: A much larger clone is a single base away; this may be a read error. The J gene is TRBJ2-1, the V gene TRBV30; TRBD2 might be the D (5 bases). This CDR3 is built from 13 residues. CDR1 GTSNPN and CDR2 SVGIG come from the germline V gene (reference sequence). The CDR3 sequence: CAWSTTDYNEQSF. CDR3 nucleotides: TGTGCCTGGAGCACCACAGACTACAATGAGCAGTCCTTC.

This clonotype was seen more than once but under ten times. This may be a read error: a much more frequent sequence differs by one nucleotide. The chain links TRBV9 to TRBJ2-3, with D uncertain. The V and J ends lost 0 bases and 1 base respectively, with 6 bases between them. The V gene's germline CDR1 is SGDLS and CDR2 YYNGEE. CDR3 length: 14 residues. As DNA, the CDR3 is TGTGCCAGCAGCGTAGATCCCGGCACAGATACGCAGTATTTT. Translated, it gives CASSVDPGTDTQYF.

The gene calls are TRBV7-2 and TRBJ1-6; D uncertain. CDR1 and CDR2 (germline): SGHTA, FQGNSA. Between the trimmed V and J ends, which lost 1 base and 2 bases, there was a span of 12 bases. The CDR3 spans 17 residues. The CDR3 loop reads CASSLEAIRTYNSPLHF. The CDR3, as DNA: TGTGCCAGCAGCTTAGAGGCTATTCGGACCTATAATTCACCCCTCCACTTT.

The gene calls are TRBV20-1 and TRBJ2-1; 10 bases map to TRBD1. The CDR3 has 14 amino acids. In germline, CDR1 is DFQATT, CDR2 SNEGSKA (reference sequence). V shed 3 bases, J shed 6 bases, and the junction held 5 bases outside the gene matches. The CDR3 DNA is TGCAGTGCTAGCCCCGGGACAGGGGTCAATGAGCAGTTCTTC. Residues: CSASPGTGVNEQFF.